A single sample is the source of the 23 T cell receptor beta chains below, sequenced in a study of tissue T cells after allogeneic stem cell transplantation. Only in-frame clones appear in the TCRdb table, and some are missing; sequencing was by immunoSEQ multiplex PCR. The sample includes 4,000 to 5,000 clones, 60% to 70% of them seen just once. Sequenced material: tissue from the esophagus, taken at autopsy. The receptor set was obtained from a female donor over 55 with lung cancer.

This clone was detected only a few times. This chain connects TRBV7-9 to TRBJ1-3; D not certain. The CDR3 extends over 12 amino acids. Trimming took off 11 bases at V and 0 bases at J, with 8 bases between the two ends. Germline V lookup: CDR1 SEHNR, CDR2 FQNEAQ (reference sequence). CDR3 in DNA: TGTGCCGCAGCTGACTCTGGAAACACCATATATTTT. It encodes CAAADSGNTIYF.

V usage is TRBV6-1 and J usage is TRBJ2-7; 8 bases line up with TRBD1. The ends lost 3 bases at V and 6 bases at J; junction bases unmatched: 4. From germline, CDR1 is MNHNS and CDR2 SASEGT. The CDR3 runs 13 residues. The CDR3 DNA is TGTGCCAGCAGTGACGACAGGGGATTCGAGCAGTACTTC. It codes for CASSDDRGFEQYF.

The gene calls are TRBV20-1 and TRBJ2-1; unclear D gene. Deletions cut 3 bases from V and 10 bases from J, with 10 bases between. CDR3 size: 11 residues. Germline assignment: CDR1 DFQATT and CDR2 SNEGSKA (reference sequence). CDR3 sequence reads: CSASYAEEQFF. The CDR3 DNA sequence: TGCAGTGCTAGTTACGCGGAGGAGCAGTTCTTC.

V and J are TRBV30 and TRBJ1-1; D gene uncertain. V lost 4 bases and J 4 bases, leaving 13 bases between the germline ends. Germline V CDR1 and CDR2: GTSNPN, SVGIG (reference sequence). The CDR3 loop spans 13 amino acids. CDR3 coding DNA: TGTGCCTGGAATGAGGAAGCGGGCACTGAAGCTTTCTTT. Protein product: CAWNEEAGTEAFF.

This clone was observed a few times. V gene TRBV10-3 combines with J gene TRBJ1-6; 8 bases are shared with TRBD1. V dropped 6 bases and J dropped 7; count of bases not matched to a gene: 8. Per germline, CDR1 ENHRY and CDR2 SYGVKD. This CDR3 region has 15 residues. In nucleotides, the CDR3 is TGTGCCATCAGCCCCGGACAGGGCGGAAATTCACCCCTCCACTTT. Amino acids: CAISPGQGGNSPLHF.

Turning to this clone: Given a far larger clone just one base away, this is likely a sequencing read error. The chain is built from TRBV3-1 (or the pseudogene TRBV3-2) and TRBJ2-6, with a possible D match to TRBD1 (7 bases). In germline, CDR1 is LGHDT, CDR2 YNNKEL (reference sequence). This CDR3 spans 14 amino acids. The CDR3 protein is CACSQGGGANVLTF. CDR3 sequence (DNA): TGTGCCTGCAGCCAGGGGGGTGGGGCCAACGTCCTGACTTTC.

For the CDR3, the DNA is TGCGCCAGCAGCAAAGGGTCTTATAGCGGGTCACAAGAGACCCAGTACTTC. Its protein is CASSKGSYSGSQETQYF. The chain combines TRBV5-1 with TRBJ2-5; 7 positions match TRBD2. Germline V gene data show CDR1 as SGHRS and CDR2 as YFSETQ. This CDR3 region has 17 residues. With 4 bases clipped from V and 2 bases from J, the junction kept 14 bases outside the gene matches.

The V call is TRBV7-9, the J call TRBJ2-5; 10 bases match TRBD2. V trimming: 3 bases; J trimming: 4 bases; junction bases outside the gene matches: 5. This CDR3 has 15 residues. Germline CDR1 SEHNR, CDR2 FQNEAQ (reference sequence). This CDR3 is CASSLLAGATETQYF. The DNA of the CDR3 is TGTGCCAGCAGCTTGCTAGCGGGGGCTACAGAGACCCAGTACTTC.

This clone was counted only a few times. V and J are TRBV6-1 and TRBJ2-3; 10 positions match TRBD2. Germline V gene lookup returns CDR1 MNHNS and CDR2 SASEGT. This CDR3 region has 17 residues. The V segment lost 4 bases and the J segment 1 base; nucleotides outside the gene matches: 8. CDR3 coding DNA: TGTGCCAGCAGTGGACGAAGCGGGGGGGCGCGCACAGATACGCAGTATTTT. This translates into CASSGRSGGARTDTQYF.

This clone was counted only a few times. The DNA is omitted, as the CDR3 cannot be located on it reliably, and the CDR3 follows TCRdb's listing. The chain employs TRBV24-1 and TRBJ2-1; TRBD1 is the table's D call and was not checked against the DNA. Germline V gives CDR1 KGHDR, CDR2 SFDVKD. The CDR3 spans 16 residues, counting both ends. This CDR3 is CATSVPRTGGYNEQFF.

The sample holds a few counts of this clone. The chain is built from TRBV30 and TRBJ2-7; D is ambiguous. V was pared by 6 bases and J by 0 bases, with 12 bases between. Germline V CDR1 and CDR2: GTSNPN, SVGIG (reference sequence). This CDR3 is built from 13 residues. CDR3 in amino acids: CACGRSSSYEQYF. CDR3 sequence (DNA): TGTGCCTGCGGAAGGTCAAGCTCCTACGAGCAGTACTTC.

This chain uses TRBV19 with TRBJ1-5; perhaps TRBD1 as D (5 bases). The CDR3 is made up of 16 amino acids. Trimming removed 1 base from V and 2 bases from J, with 12 bases in between. The germline CDR1 and CDR2 sequences are LNHDA and SQIVND (reference sequence). The CDR3, as DNA: TGTGCCAGTAGTATAGCAAGGGGAGTGGGCAATCAGCCCCAGCATTTT. This gives the protein CASSIARGVGNQPQHF.

This chain links TRBV19 with TRBJ2-1; 7 nucleotides align to TRBD2. CDR3 length equals 15 residues. Germline loops: CDR1 LNHDA, CDR2 SQIVND (reference sequence). V shed 6 bases and J 0 bases; nucleotides not matched to a gene: 5. This chain's CDR3 is CASRTSHSSYNEQFF. For the CDR3, the DNA is TGTGCCAGTAGGACTAGCCATAGCTCCTACAATGAGCAGTTCTTC. Looking up the rest from reference TRBV19 and TRBJ2-1 gives the full variable domain: DGGITQSPKYLFRKEGQNVTLSCEQNLNHDAMYWYRQDPGQGLRLIYYSQIVNDFQKGDIAEGYSVSREKKESFPLTVTSAQKNPTAFYLCASRTSHSSYNEQFFGPGTRLTVL.

The gene calls are TRBV4-1 and TRBJ1-2; 9 bases are shared with TRBD1. The length of the CDR3 is 14 residues. CDR1 and CDR2 from the germline V gene are MGHRA and YSYEKL. V lost 4 bases to trimming and J lost 4 bases; unmatched junction nucleotides: 4. CDR3 amino acids: CASSPSTGGYGYTF. The CDR3 DNA reads as TGCGCCAGCAGCCCCTCGACAGGGGGCTATGGCTACACCTTC.

The chain combines TRBV4-2 with TRBJ1-2; 8 bases line up with TRBD1. The germline CDR1 and CDR2 sequences are LGHNA and YNFKEQ. The V gene end was trimmed by 0 bases and the J gene end by 5 bases; junction bases not matched to a gene: 2. The CDR3 sequence is 14 residues long. Written as DNA, the CDR3 is TGTGCCAGCAGCCAAGATACAGGGGGGTATGGCTACACCTTC. It encodes CASSQDTGGYGYTF.

The rearrangement uses TRBV4-3 and TRBJ1-2; D is uncertain. The germline gives CDR1 LGHNA, CDR2 YSLEER. Trimming cost V 0 bases and J 13 bases, with 12 bases left between them. This CDR3 is built from 12 residues. In nucleotides, the CDR3 is TGCGCCAGCAGCCAAGATATGTCACCAGCCACCTTC. Its protein product is CASSQDMSPATF.

This chain uses TRBV5-1 with TRBJ2-7, with no clear D. The germline V gene encodes CDR1 SGHRS and CDR2 YFSETQ. With 1 base removed from V and 0 bases from J, the gap between germline ends came to 11 bases. This CDR3 spans 15 amino acids. The CDR3 spells CASSLTVLSSYEQYF. CDR3 coding DNA: TGCGCCAGCAGCTTGACAGTATTAAGCTCCTACGAGCAGTACTTC.

This chain connects TRBV11-2 to TRBJ1-6; weak D call: TRBD1 (5 bases). The V gene's germline CDR1 is SGHAT and CDR2 FQNNGV. The germline V and J ends were trimmed by 2 bases and 0 bases, with 11 bases remaining between them. The CDR3 loop spans 17 amino acids. The CDR3 region has the DNA TGTGCCAGCAGCTTATCCCGGGGGAACTCCTATAATTCACCCCTCCACTTT. Amino acids: CASSLSRGNSYNSPLHF.

The chain employs TRBV12-3 or TRBV12-4 and TRBJ2-1; D unclear. This CDR3 comprises 12 residues. The germline V and J ends were trimmed by 6 bases and 4 bases, with 7 bases remaining between them. For the CDR3, the DNA is TGTGCCAGCAGGTTAAAATACAATGAGCAGTTCTTC. Translated, it gives CASRLKYNEQFF.

The rearrangement links TRBV6-2 or TRBV6-3 to TRBJ1-2; tentatively, D is TRBD1 (5 bases). Trimming stripped 0 bases from V and 7 bases from J, with 6 bases between. The CDR3 spans 12 residues. From germline, CDR1 is MNHEY and CDR2 SVGEGT. Here the CDR3 reads CASSYSGVGYTF. DNA for the CDR3: TGTGCCAGCAGTTACTCAGGGGTTGGCTACACCTTC.

This clone was seen a few times. V is TRBV23-1 and J is TRBJ1-1; 9 bases agree with TRBD1. TRBV23-1 is labeled an ORF, and its function is uncertain. The V and J ends lost 5 bases and 3 bases, in that order; junction bases with no gene match: 10. CDR3 length: 16 amino acids. The DNA of the CDR3 is TGCGCCAGCAGTTCCCCTCACAGGGGGCACGACACTGAAGCTTTCTTT. Its translation is CASSSPHRGHDTEAFF.

The chain recombines TRBV4-1 with TRBJ1-1; D uncertain. The CDR3 contains 11 residues. V lost 8 bases, J lost 3 bases, and 7 bases lay in between. The germline V gene encodes CDR1 MGHRA and CDR2 YSYEKL. The CDR3, as DNA: TGCGCCAGCCGTCGGGACACTGAAGCTTTCTTT. It specifies CASRRDTEAFF.

CDR3 sequence: CASNRGIGSTDTQYF. In nucleotides, the CDR3 is TGTGCCAGCAACAGAGGGATCGGGAGCACAGATACGCAGTATTTT. This chain connects TRBV11-2 to TRBJ2-3; tentatively, D is TRBD2 (5 bases). This CDR3 is built from 15 residues. Trimming stripped 7 bases from V and 0 bases from J, with 14 bases between. The V gene's germline CDR1 is SGHAT and CDR2 FQNNGV. The full variable domain, rest sourced from reference TRBV11-2 and TRBJ2-3, is EAGVAQSPRYKIIEKRQSVAFWCNPISGHATLYWYQQILGQGPKLLIQFQNNGVVDDSQLPKDRFSAERLKGVDSTLKIQPAKLEDSAVYLCASNRGIGSTDTQYFGPGTRLTVL.